A selection of T cell receptor beta chains follows, all from one sample in a study of blood T cell repertoires in COVID-19. Sequencing was performed with immunoSEQ multiplex PCR; in TCRdb, only in-frame clones are kept and a portion is missing. The table includes 300,000 to 400,000 clones, approximately 89% detected once. Input material: peripheral blood. The origin of the receptors is a woman aged 18 to 35 who had recovered from COVID-19. CDR3s include the opening cysteine and the closing phenylalanine or tryptophan. D genes are given only for firm matches. Clone sizes are given selectively: once, few, many, or a class where the clone is expanded.

CDR3nt: TGCAGCGTTGAAGCGGAGGACTACAATGAGCAGTTCTTC; CDR3aa: CSVEAEDYNEQFF; abundance: .; v_gene: TRBV29-1; d_gene: .; j_gene: TRBJ2-1
CDR3nt: TGTGCCAGCAGTGAATTGAGAGAGACCCAGTACTTC; CDR3aa: CASSELRETQYF; abundance: .; v_gene: TRBV6-1; d_gene: .; j_gene: TRBJ2-5
CDR3nt: TGCACCAGCAGCTTGAGCCCCCTAGCGGGCTACAATGAGCAGTTCTTC; CDR3aa: CTSSLSPLAGYNEQFF; abundance: .; v_gene: TRBV5-1; d_gene: TRBD2; j_gene: TRBJ2-1
CDR3nt: TGTGCCAGCAGTTCTGGCCCTTCCTACACCTTC; CDR3aa: CASSSGPSYTF; abundance: .; v_gene: TRBV6-2/TRBV6-3; d_gene: .; j_gene: TRBJ1-2
CDR3nt: TGTGCCAGCAGTTACTCACACGGAGATGAAAAACTGTTTTTT; CDR3aa: CASSYSHGDEKLFF; abundance: .; v_gene: TRBV6-6; d_gene: .; j_gene: TRBJ1-4
CDR3nt: TGCGCCAGCAGCTTAGGACAGGCGTACGGTGAGCAGTTCTTC; CDR3aa: CASSLGQAYGEQFF; abundance: .; v_gene: TRBV5-1; d_gene: TRBD1; j_gene: TRBJ2-1
CDR3nt: TGCGCCAGCAGTCCGACTAGCGGGAGGGGCCCCATCTACAATGAGCAGTTCTTC; CDR3aa: CASSPTSGRGPIYNEQFF; abundance: .; v_gene: TRBV10-1; d_gene: TRBD2; j_gene: TRBJ2-1
CDR3nt: TGTGCCAGTAGTACCACAGGGCCTGGTGACTATGGCTACACCTTC; CDR3aa: CASSTTGPGDYGYTF; abundance: .; v_gene: TRBV19; d_gene: .; j_gene: TRBJ1-2
CDR3nt: TGTGCCAGCAGCGGGGGGGCTGCCGCTTTCTTT; CDR3aa: CASSGGAAAFF; abundance: .; v_gene: TRBV11-3; d_gene: .; j_gene: TRBJ1-1
CDR3nt: TGTGCCAGCAGTTTCGGGAGAACCGGGGAGCTGTTTTTT; CDR3aa: CASSFGRTGELFF; abundance: .; v_gene: TRBV12-3/TRBV12-4; d_gene: .; j_gene: TRBJ2-2
CDR3nt: TGTGCCAGCAGCCCTCATTCCCCAGACAGGGCTTCCTACAATGAGCAGTTCTTC; CDR3aa: CASSPHSPDRASYNEQFF; abundance: .; v_gene: TRBV5-4; d_gene: TRBD1; j_gene: TRBJ2-1
CDR3nt: TGTGCCAGCAGCACGACTAGCGGGAGCACAAAAAACATTCAGTACTTC; CDR3aa: CASSTTSGSTKNIQYF; abundance: .; v_gene: TRBV11-3; d_gene: TRBD2; j_gene: TRBJ2-4
CDR3nt: TGTGCCAGCACCCACTTTAGCGGGGGGCCGAACACCGGGGAGCTGTTTTTT; CDR3aa: CASTHFSGGPNTGELFF; abundance: .; v_gene: TRBV9; d_gene: TRBD2; j_gene: TRBJ2-2
CDR3nt: TGTGCCAGCACGGGACTAGCGGGAGGGAGCTCCTACAATGAGCAGTTCTTC; CDR3aa: CASTGLAGGSSYNEQFF; abundance: .; v_gene: TRBV7-2; d_gene: TRBD2; j_gene: TRBJ2-1
CDR3nt: TGTGCTAGTGGTCCCGCCCTAGTAGATGAGCAGTTCTTC; CDR3aa: CASGPALVDEQFF; abundance: .; v_gene: TRBV12-5; d_gene: .; j_gene: TRBJ2-1
CDR3nt: TGTGCCAGTAGTATAGGGAGGACGCACGGCTACACCTTC; CDR3aa: CASSIGRTHGYTF; abundance: .; v_gene: TRBV19; d_gene: .; j_gene: TRBJ1-2
CDR3nt: TGTGCCATCAGTGATAGCGGGAGTATAGATGAGCAGTTCTTC; CDR3aa: CAISDSGSIDEQFF; abundance: .; v_gene: TRBV10-3; d_gene: TRBD2; j_gene: TRBJ2-1
CDR3nt: TGCGCCAGCAGCCCCTTTACTACGGGGGGAGATACGCAGTATTTT; CDR3aa: CASSPFTTGGDTQYF; abundance: once; v_gene: TRBV5-1; d_gene: TRBD2; j_gene: TRBJ2-3
CDR3nt: TGTGCCATCCCCTCTTTCGGGAGTTCCAGAGAGCAGTTCTTC; CDR3aa: CAIPSFGSSREQFF; abundance: .; v_gene: TRBV2; d_gene: .; j_gene: TRBJ2-1
CDR3nt: TGTGCCAGCAGTTACTCGGGTAGCCAGGGGAGCCGATTCTTC; CDR3aa: CASSYSGSQGSRFF; abundance: once; v_gene: TRBV6-5; d_gene: .; j_gene: TRBJ2-1
CDR3nt: TGTGCCACCAGTGACGCGGGAGTCGGGAATGAGCAGTTCTTC; CDR3aa: CATSDAGVGNEQFF; abundance: .; v_gene: TRBV24-1; d_gene: TRBD2; j_gene: TRBJ2-1
CDR3nt: TGTGCCAGTAGTATAGGGGCCGGAAACACCGGGGAGCTGTTTTTT; CDR3aa: CASSIGAGNTGELFF; abundance: few; v_gene: TRBV19; d_gene: .; j_gene: TRBJ2-2
CDR3nt: TGTGCCAGCACCAAAACCGGGACAGACTATGGCTACACCTTC; CDR3aa: CASTKTGTDYGYTF; abundance: .; v_gene: TRBV11-3; d_gene: TRBD1; j_gene: TRBJ1-2
CDR3nt: TGTGCCAGCAGTTTGCAGTCCACAGCCCCGAACACTGAAGCTTTCTTT; CDR3aa: CASSLQSTAPNTEAFF; abundance: .; v_gene: TRBV27; d_gene: .; j_gene: TRBJ1-1
CDR3nt: TGTGCCAGCAGCATGGGGGGTCCCTATGGCTACACCTTC; CDR3aa: CASSMGGPYGYTF; abundance: .; v_gene: TRBV6-5; d_gene: .; j_gene: TRBJ1-2
CDR3nt: TGTGCCACCAGTACAGGGAGGGACTTGTACAATGAGCAGTTCTTC; CDR3aa: CATSTGRDLYNEQFF; abundance: .; v_gene: TRBV24-1; d_gene: .; j_gene: TRBJ2-1
CDR3nt: TGTGCCAGCAGTTGGGCAGGGGAATCACCCCTCCACTTT; CDR3aa: CASSWAGESPLHF; abundance: .; v_gene: TRBV27; d_gene: .; j_gene: TRBJ1-6
CDR3nt: TGTGCCAGTAGCTCCGACAGGGGGCTTGGAAACACCATATATTTT; CDR3aa: CASSSDRGLGNTIYF; abundance: .; v_gene: TRBV19; d_gene: TRBD1; j_gene: TRBJ1-3
CDR3nt: TGTGCCAGCAGCTTAGAGGTAGCGGGAGGCCAACGCCGGTTCTTC; CDR3aa: CASSLEVAGGQRRFF; abundance: once; v_gene: TRBV11-3; d_gene: TRBD2; j_gene: TRBJ2-1
CDR3nt: TGTGCCAGCAGCTTATCCATTCCCTATGGCTACACCTTC; CDR3aa: CASSLSIPYGYTF; abundance: .; v_gene: TRBV7-9; d_gene: .; j_gene: TRBJ1-2
CDR3nt: TGTGCCAGCAGCCAAGGTATCCTAGCGACCTACAATGAGCAGTTCTTC; CDR3aa: CASSQGILATYNEQFF; abundance: .; v_gene: TRBV14; d_gene: .; j_gene: TRBJ2-1
CDR3nt: TGTGCCAGTAGTATAGCCGATAGCGGTGTAGAGACCCAGTACTTC; CDR3aa: CASSIADSGVETQYF; abundance: .; v_gene: TRBV19; d_gene: .; j_gene: TRBJ2-5
CDR3nt: TGTGCCAGCAGCTTAGGACTCCAAGAGACCCAGTACTTC; CDR3aa: CASSLGLQETQYF; abundance: .; v_gene: TRBV7-7; d_gene: .; j_gene: TRBJ2-5
CDR3nt: TGTGCCAGCAGGCCGACGGGGGGTGGCTACACCTTC; CDR3aa: CASRPTGGGYTF; abundance: .; v_gene: TRBV2; d_gene: .; j_gene: TRBJ1-2
CDR3nt: TGTGCCAGCTCACCCAGGGGATCAGATGGCTACACCTTC; CDR3aa: CASSPRGSDGYTF; abundance: .; v_gene: TRBV18; d_gene: .; j_gene: TRBJ1-2
CDR3nt: TGTGCCAGCAACCGACAGGGTAACATTCAGTACTTC; CDR3aa: CASNRQGNIQYF; abundance: .; v_gene: TRBV12-3/TRBV12-4; d_gene: TRBD1; j_gene: TRBJ2-4
CDR3nt: TGCGCCAGCAGCCAAGTTGTCCAGGGTTGGGAAAAACTGTTTTTT; CDR3aa: CASSQVVQGWEKLFF; abundance: .; v_gene: TRBV4-3; d_gene: .; j_gene: TRBJ1-4
CDR3nt: TGTGCCAGTAGCTCTACTAGCGGAGCTAGCACAGATACGCAGTATTTT; CDR3aa: CASSSTSGASTDTQYF; abundance: .; v_gene: TRBV19; d_gene: TRBD2; j_gene: TRBJ2-3
CDR3nt: TGTGCCAGCAGTGGACTCCCAGGGGATACGCAGTATTTT; CDR3aa: CASSGLPGDTQYF; abundance: .; v_gene: TRBV6-4; d_gene: .; j_gene: TRBJ2-3
CDR3nt: TGTGCCAGCAGCTCACGGACAGGGGTCGCCAACACCATATATTTT; CDR3aa: CASSSRTGVANTIYF; abundance: .; v_gene: TRBV7-2; d_gene: TRBD1; j_gene: TRBJ1-3
CDR3nt: TGTGCCACCAGTGACGGCTACAAGGGGGGCAATCAGCCCCAGCATTTT; CDR3aa: CATSDGYKGGNQPQHF; abundance: .; v_gene: TRBV24-1; d_gene: .; j_gene: TRBJ1-5
CDR3nt: TGTGCCAGCAGTTACTCGAGCGGAGCTAGCACAGATACGCAGTATTTT; CDR3aa: CASSYSSGASTDTQYF; abundance: .; v_gene: TRBV6-2/TRBV6-3; d_gene: .; j_gene: TRBJ2-3